Following are 30 T cell receptor beta chains from one sample sequenced in a study of yellow fever vaccine responses in identical twins. From the RT-PCR reads, TCRdb called clonotypes with MiXCR, one entry per CDR3 protein. This table holds about 5,500 distinct CDR3 sequences, roughly 85% found once. The sample in question was T cells from blood (PBMCs), unsorted or a sorted subset (not recorded which), obtained before or after yellow fever vaccination (not recorded which). The source of these receptors is a woman younger than 30 who received the yellow fever vaccine.

This clonotype was detected only once. The V gene is TRBV28, the J gene TRBJ2-2, with D unresolved. With 2 bases removed from V and 6 bases from J, the gap between germline ends came to 7 bases. This CDR3 contains 13 residues. Per the germline V gene, CDR1 is MDHEN and CDR2 is SYDVKM. The CDR3 loop is CASSLLVAGELFF. CDR3 DNA sequence: TGTGCCAGCAGTTTACTGGTTGCCGGGGAGCTGTTTTTT.

The CDR3 nucleotides are TGTGCCAGCAGCTTGGGTACCCCCTACGAGCAGTACTTC. Protein sequence: CASSLGTPYEQYF. J is TRBJ2-7 and V is TRBV7-6; unclear D gene. The length of the CDR3 is 13 residues. The V and J ends lost 3 bases and 2 bases respectively, with 8 bases between them. Germline V gives CDR1 SGHVS, CDR2 FNYEAQ.

This CDR3 reads CASSARGLAQETQYF. The CDR3 DNA sequence: TGTGCCAGCAGTGCCAGGGGACTAGCCCAAGAGACCCAGTACTTC. V is TRBV2 and J is TRBJ2-5, with 9 bases lining up with TRBD2. CDR1 is SNHLY, CDR2 FYNNEI, per germline. CDR3 length: 15 residues. With V trimmed by 4 bases and J by 1 base, 4 bases remained unmatched.

The chain couples TRBV6-1 to TRBJ2-7; the match to TRBD2 covers 10 bases. The trim removed 6 bases at V and 6 bases at J, leaving 8 bases unmatched. The CDR3 contains 14 residues. Germline V gene sequence: CDR1 MNHNS, CDR2 SASEGT. The CDR3 loop reads CASSLAGASVEQYF. As DNA, the CDR3 is TGTGCCAGCAGCCTAGCGGGAGCGTCCGTCGAGCAGTACTTC.

The J gene is TRBJ2-3, the V gene TRBV28; D is unclear. Germline V gene sequence: CDR1 MDHEN, CDR2 SYDVKM. This CDR3 contains 17 residues. V was shortened by 4 bases and J by 4 bases, with 21 bases between the two germline ends. The DNA of the CDR3 is TGTGCCAGCAGTTCCCCTTTCAAGTTGGAAAGGGCAGATACGCAGTATTTT. Amino acids: CASSSPFKLERADTQYF.

This rearrangement joins TRBV11-1 to TRBJ2-3; D remains ambiguous. This CDR3 contains 13 residues. Deletions cut 5 bases from V and 3 bases from J, with 9 bases between. Germline-derived CDR1 and CDR2 are SGHAT and FQDESV (reference sequence). The CDR3 protein is CASSRRLTDTQYF. DNA for the CDR3: TGTGCCAGCAGCAGACGACTGACAGATACGCAGTATTTT.

There are a few counts of this clonotype. J is TRBJ1-5 and V is TRBV28; the match to TRBD1 covers 10 bases. Germline V lookup: CDR1 MDHEN, CDR2 SYDVKM. CDR3 size: 14 residues. The V and J ends lost 5 bases and 5 bases, in that order; junction bases with no gene match: 3. The CDR3 spells CASSRDRGDQPQHF. CDR3 in DNA: TGTGCCAGCAGTCGGGACAGGGGAGATCAGCCCCAGCATTTT.

The chain is built from TRBV27 and TRBJ2-7; D may be TRBD1 (5 bases). Deletions cut 2 bases from V and 2 bases from J, with 7 bases between. Germline values: CDR1 MNHEY, CDR2 SMNVEV (reference sequence). The CDR3 contains 13 residues. The DNA for the CDR3 is TGTGCCAGCAGTTTAAGCAGGGCCTACGAGCAGTACTTC. This translates into CASSLSRAYEQYF.

V usage is TRBV3-1 and J usage is TRBJ1-1; D is unresolved. The CDR3 consists of 12 residues. CDR1 and CDR2 from the germline V gene are LGHDT and YNNKEL (reference sequence). V lost 5 bases, J lost 7 bases, and 11 bases lay in between. The CDR3 protein is CASSVRYGEAFF. Written as DNA, the CDR3 is TGTGCCAGCAGCGTCCGATACGGTGAAGCTTTCTTT.

The J gene is TRBJ1-1, the V gene TRBV5-1; D unresolved. V was cut by 0 bases and J by 0 bases, with 15 bases left in between. The CDR3 sequence is 17 residues long. From germline, CDR1 is SGHRS and CDR2 YFSETQ. The CDR3 spells CASSLVDKRFMNTEAFF. CDR3 bases: TGCGCCAGCAGCTTGGTAGACAAACGGTTTATGAACACTGAAGCTTTCTTT.

This sequence joins TRBV4-1 and TRBJ2-1; D is unclear. Trimming shortened V by 1 base and J by 1 base, and 8 bases separated the two germline ends. The CDR3 covers 15 residues. Per the germline V gene, CDR1 is MGHRA and CDR2 is YSYEKL. The CDR3 loop is CASSQGRSSYNEQFF. CDR3 DNA sequence: TGCGCCAGCAGCCAAGGACGTAGTTCCTACAATGAGCAGTTCTTC.

This clonotype was seen once. The CDR3 region has the DNA TGCGCCAGCAGTCAATCAAATGGGGGTAGTCAGTTCTTC. Its translation: CASSQSNGGSQFF. The chain has TRBV23-1 and TRBJ2-1; D may correspond to TRBD1 or TRBD2 (5 bases each). TRBV23-1 is an ORF, with its function uncertain. V lost 0 bases and J 13 bases, leaving 13 bases between the germline ends. This CDR3 comprises 13 residues.

This chain uses TRBV20-1 with TRBJ1-2; D not certain. The CDR3 consists of 13 residues. Germline V gene lookup returns CDR1 DFQATT and CDR2 SNEGSKA (reference sequence). The germline V and J ends were trimmed by 3 bases and 2 bases, with 10 bases remaining between them. CDR3 sequence reads: CSARIGLNYGYTF. For the CDR3, the DNA is TGCAGTGCTAGGATAGGGTTAAACTATGGCTACACCTTC.

The chain recombines TRBV5-5 with TRBJ2-3; no clear D gene. Trimming took off 0 bases at V and 4 bases at J, with 3 bases between the two ends. From germline, CDR1 is SGHKS and CDR2 YYEKEE (reference sequence). The CDR3 length is 12 residues. The DNA of the CDR3 is TGTGCCAGCAGCTTGGTGGCAGATACGCAGTATTTT. Translated, it gives CASSLVADTQYF. Complete variable domain (other parts from reference TRBV5-5 and TRBJ2-3): DAGVTQSPTHLIKTRGQQVTLRCSPISGHKSVSWYQQVLGQGPQFIFQYYEKEERGRGNFPDRFSARQFPNYSSELNVNALLLGDSALYLCASSLVADTQYFGPGTRLTVL.

J is TRBJ2-7 and V is TRBV7-9; weak D call: TRBD1 (5 bases). Germline values: CDR1 SEHNR, CDR2 FQNEAQ (reference sequence). The CDR3 is 15 residues long. The V gene lost 7 bases and the J gene lost 3 bases, with 19 bases spanning the gap. In DNA, the CDR3 is TGTGCCAGCAACCCCACTCAGGGATCTGGCTACGAGCAGTACTTC. Translating it yields CASNPTQGSGYEQYF.

V is TRBV11-3 and J is TRBJ1-6; 12 bases fit TRBD1. This CDR3 comprises 16 residues. The germline CDR1 and CDR2 sequences are SGHNT and YENEEA. Unmatched junction bases numbered 6, after V lost 2 bases and J lost 10 bases. The CDR3 region is CASSLLGQGAGSPLHF. CDR3 in DNA: TGTGCCAGCAGCTTACTGGGACAGGGGGCAGGGTCACCCCTCCACTTT.

This rearrangement joins TRBV5-1 to TRBJ1-1; D possibly corresponds to TRBD1 (5 bases). Germline V lookup: CDR1 SGHRS, CDR2 YFSETQ. This CDR3 is 15 amino acids long. Trimming stripped 2 bases from V and 1 base from J, with 12 bases between. The CDR3 nucleotides read TGCGCCAGCAGCTTAAACGGGGGTCCGAACACTGAAGCTTTCTTT. This encodes CASSLNGGPNTEAFF.

V and J are TRBV27 and TRBJ1-1; no reliable D call. Between the trimmed V and J ends, which lost 7 bases and 4 bases, there was a span of 16 bases. Germline V gene sequence: CDR1 MNHEY, CDR2 SMNVEV (reference sequence). The CDR3 totals 14 residues. The DNA of the CDR3 is TGTGCCAGCACCCTCCGTCTACGGAGCACTGAAGCTTTCTTT. Translating gives CASTLRLRSTEAFF.

V usage is TRBV28 and J usage is TRBJ1-5; no reliable D call. Germline assignment: CDR1 MDHEN and CDR2 SYDVKM. The CDR3 runs 15 residues. V lost 6 bases, J lost 0 bases, and 12 bases lay in between. As DNA, the CDR3 is TGTGCCAGCAGCCCCCTCCGGGGTAGCAATCAGCCCCAGCATTTT. Encoded protein: CASSPLRGSNQPQHF.

V and J are TRBV6-2 or TRBV6-3 and TRBJ2-2, with D possibly called TRBD1 or TRBD2 (5 bases each). The CDR3 runs 13 residues. Trimming stripped 2 bases from V and 6 bases from J, with 7 bases between. Germline V CDR1 and CDR2: MNHEY, SVGEGT. The CDR3 coding sequence is TGTGCCAGCAGTTACACGGGGCCCGGGGAGCTGTTTTTT. This sequence encodes CASSYTGPGELFF.

Here the CDR3 DNA reads TGTGCCAGCAGTACCGACAGGGGCAATGAGCAGTTCTTC. Translation gives CASSTDRGNEQFF. J is TRBJ2-1 and V is TRBV2, with 8 bases fitting TRBD1. The V and J ends lost 5 bases and 6 bases, in that order; junction bases with no gene match: 3. Germline CDR1 SNHLY, CDR2 FYNNEI. The CDR3 runs to 13 residues.

This rearrangement joins TRBV11-3 to TRBJ2-1; D may be TRBD2 (5 bases). Per germline, CDR1 SGHNT and CDR2 YENEEA. The ends were cut back, 5 bases at V and 5 bases at J, with 10 bases in the middle. The CDR3 loop spans 13 amino acids. CDR3 nucleotide sequence: TGTGCCAGCAGCAGGTGGCGGGACAATGAGCAGTTCTTC. Translation: CASSRWRDNEQFF.

The chain employs TRBV5-1 and TRBJ1-6; D not resolved. This CDR3 has 12 amino acids. Trimming cost V 6 bases and J 8 bases, with 9 bases left between them. The germline CDR1 and CDR2 sequences are SGHRS and YFSETQ. The CDR3 is CASKEADSPLHF. Written as DNA, the CDR3 is TGCGCCAGCAAGGAGGCGGATTCACCCCTCCACTTT.

V is TRBV30 and J is TRBJ2-2, with unresolved D. Germline CDR1 and CDR2: GTSNPN and SVGIG (reference sequence). Trimming removed 0 bases from V and 1 base from J, with 3 bases in between. The CDR3 is 13 amino acids. For the CDR3, the DNA is TGTGCCTGGAGTGTCTGGAACACCGGGGAGCTGTTTTTT. Its protein is CAWSVWNTGELFF.

This chain joins TRBV11-1 and TRBJ2-7; D unresolved. The germline V gene has CDR1 SGHAT and CDR2 FQDESV (reference sequence). The V end lost 5 bases, the J end lost 6 bases, and 11 bases lay between the germline ends. The CDR3 contains 12 residues. CDR3 region: CASSPLRVEQYF. The CDR3 DNA follows: TGTGCCAGCAGCCCCCTCCGGGTCGAGCAGTACTTC.

The genes are TRBV27 and TRBJ1-5; D unresolved. The germline V gene has CDR1 MNHEY and CDR2 SMNVEV (reference sequence). The V end lost 3 bases, the J end lost 6 bases, and 9 bases lay between the germline ends. The CDR3 length is 13 residues. The CDR3 here is CASSFEWGQPQHF. In DNA, the CDR3 is TGTGCCAGCAGTTTCGAGTGGGGTCAGCCCCAGCATTTT.

V and J are TRBV4-1 and TRBJ2-1; D is unresolved. The ends were cut back, 0 bases at V and 0 bases at J, with 6 bases in the middle. The CDR3 consists of 15 residues. Germline CDR1 reads MGHRA; CDR2 reads YSYEKL. As DNA, the CDR3 is TGCGCCAGCAGCCAAGAAGAAGGCTCCTACAATGAGCAGTTCTTC. The encoded protein is CASSQEEGSYNEQFF.

The rearrangement links TRBV20-1 to TRBJ1-5; 9 bases agree with TRBD1. CDR3 length equals 16 residues. The germline V gene has CDR1 DFQATT and CDR2 SNEGSKA (reference sequence). V was pared by 6 bases and J by 2 bases, with 11 bases of the junction left unmatched. The CDR3 sequence: CSAKRDRVSGNQPQHF. The CDR3 region has the DNA TGCAGTGCCAAAAGGGACAGGGTGAGTGGCAATCAGCCCCAGCATTTT.

The chain's CDR3 is CASSSDSTYEQYF. CDR3 nucleotides: TGTGCCAGCAGCTCGGACAGTACCTACGAGCAGTACTTC. The rearrangement uses TRBV5-6 and TRBJ2-7; D perhaps matches TRBD1 (6 bases). CDR1 and CDR2 from the germline V gene are SGHDT and YYEEEE. CDR3 length equals 13 residues. V was shortened by 3 bases and J by 2 bases, with 9 bases between the two germline ends.

The V and J genes are TRBV15 and TRBJ2-7, with TRBD1 identical over 10 bases. Germline V CDR1 and CDR2: LNHNV, YYDKDF (reference sequence). V shed 3 bases and J 4 bases; nucleotides not matched to a gene: 6. This CDR3 is built from 15 residues. CDR3 DNA: TGTGCCACCAGCAGGGTCGGACAGGGGGAATACGAGCAGTACTTC. This encodes CATSRVGQGEYEQYF.